This is a list of T cell receptor beta chains from one sample in a study of T cells in Graves' hyperthyroidism and ophthalmopathy. MiXCR, applied by TCRdb to the multiplex PCR reads, yields one record per CDR3 protein. The data show roughly 500,000 distinct CDR3 sequences, about 16% seen once. The source material was blood. The receptors come from a woman aged 25 to 39 with Graves' ophthalmopathy. CDR3s include the opening cysteine and the closing phenylalanine or tryptophan. D genes are given only for firm matches. The size of a clone is reported for some rows only, either as once, few or many, or as a class for expanded clones.

V	size	J	D	DNA	CDR3
TRBV7-9	.	TRBJ1-2	.	TGTGCCAGCAGCTTATCGGCGGGGGGCTCGGATGGCTACACCTTC	CASSLSAGGSDGYTF
TRBV20-1	.	TRBJ2-2	.	TGCAGTGCTAGGAAGGGGGGGATCGGGAACACCGGGGAGCTGTTTTTT	CSARKGGIGNTGELFF
TRBV18	.	TRBJ2-3	.	TGTGCCAGCTCACATAAAAACACCGGGACAAGCACAGATACGCAGTATTTT	CASSHKNTGTSTDTQYF
TRBV27	.	TRBJ1-1	.	TGTGCCAGCACCACCCACGAAGGGAACATTGAAGCTTTCTTT	CASTTHEGNIEAFF
TRBV28	.	TRBJ1-2	.	TGTGCCAGCAGTTTAAATGAGCAGAGAGCTAACTATGGCTACACCTTC	CASSLNEQRANYGYTF
TRBV11-2	many	TRBJ2-3	TRBD1	TGTGCCAGCAGCCGTATCGGTAGGACAGGGGGCCCAGATACGCAGTATTTT	CASSRIGRTGGPDTQYF
TRBV7-2	many	TRBJ2-3	TRBD2	TGTGCCAGCAGCTGGACTAGCGGGATCGCAGATACGCAGTATTTT	CASSWTSGIADTQYF
TRBV5-4	.	TRBJ2-1	.	TGTGCCAGCAGCTGGGGGCGGGGGACGGCTACAAACGAGCAGTTCTTC	CASSWGRGTATNEQFF
TRBV20-1	few	TRBJ2-2	TRBD1	TGCAGTGCTAGGAAGACAGGGGACACCGGGGAGCTGTTTTTT	CSARKTGDTGELFF
TRBV24-1	few	TRBJ2-1	TRBD2	TGTGCCACCACCCCCAGCGGGAGTCCTTACAATGAGCAGTTCTTC	CATTPSGSPYNEQFF
TRBV6-5	.	TRBJ2-3	.	TGTGCCAGCAGTTACTCGGCCCAGTTGAATACGCAGTATTTT	CASSYSAQLNTQYF
TRBV7-3	many	TRBJ1-1	.	TGTGCCAGCAGCCGAGCCCCCACCGGGACGGCGAACACTGAAGCTTTCTTT	CASSRAPTGTANTEAFF
TRBV2	many	TRBJ2-7	.	TGTGCCAGCAGTGAAGCGACTGGGGGACCCTACGAGCAGTACTTC	CASSEATGGPYEQYF
TRBV27	many	TRBJ1-5	TRBD1	TGTGCCAGCAGGGGGGGACAGTATAGCAATCAGCCCCAGCATTTT	CASRGGQYSNQPQHF
TRBV7-2	many	TRBJ2-3	TRBD1	TGTGCCAGCAGTTCGTCCAGGGGGCGAGATACGCAGTATTTT	CASSSSRGRDTQYF
TRBV12-3/TRBV12-4	many	TRBJ2-7	TRBD2	TGTGCCAGCAGTTTCTCTAGCGGGATTGGCTACGAGCAGTACTTC	CASSFSSGIGYEQYF
TRBV20-1	.	TRBJ2-1	.	TGCAGTGCCACCAGCCATGAGCAGTTCTTC	CSATSHEQFF
TRBV19	few	TRBJ2-7	.	TGTGCCAGTAGAGGGACTGAAATCTACGAGCAGTACTTC	CASRGTEIYEQYF
TRBV28	many	TRBJ2-1	.	TGTGCCAGCAGTAGAGAAGATGGTTTCTCCTACAATGAGCAGTTCTTC	CASSREDGFSYNEQFF
TRBV6-2/TRBV6-3	.	TRBJ2-7	.	TGTGCCAGCAGTTATGTATCCGAGCAGTACTTC	CASSYVSEQYF